These 25 T cell receptor beta chains were all obtained from the same sample, sequenced in a study of T cells in Graves' hyperthyroidism and ophthalmopathy. Amplified regions were TCR beta CDR3 sequences from RNA transcripts. HTBI primers were employed in a first-round RT-PCR of the TCR CDR3. TCRdb processed the multiplex PCR reads anew with MiXCR; each CDR3 protein has one entry. The table has approximately 740,000 distinct CDR3 sequences, around 15% seen once. Input material: blood. The receptors originated from a young woman with Graves' hyperthyroidism.

The chain is built from TRBV20-1 and TRBJ2-6; TRBD2 is a possible D gene (6 bases). Trimming took off 0 bases at V and 0 bases at J, with 12 bases between the two ends. Germline V gene lookup returns CDR1 DFQATT and CDR2 SNEGSKA (reference sequence). The CDR3 has 17 amino acids. The CDR3 nucleotides read TGCAGTGCTAGAGATTGGAAGGGAGGCTCTGGGGCCAACGTCCTGACTTTC. It translates to CSARDWKGGSGANVLTF.

The chain links TRBV7-9 to TRBJ2-5; the D is unclear. The CDR3 runs 10 residues. From germline, CDR1 is SEHNR and CDR2 FQNEAQ (reference sequence). The V end was cut by 11 bases, the J end by 0 bases, with 4 bases between. The CDR3 DNA reads as TGTGCCGTTTACCAAGAGACCCAGTACTTC. It yields the protein CAVYQETQYF.

The table lists this clonotype with many counts. V and J are TRBV2 and TRBJ2-5; TRBD1 might be the D (6 bases). Germline V gene data show CDR1 as SNHLY and CDR2 as FYNNEI. V was cut by 6 bases and J by 4 bases, with 12 bases left in between. The CDR3 sequence is 13 residues long. The CDR3 protein is CASRTRGPETQYF. CDR3 coding DNA: TGTGCCAGCAGGACCAGGGGACCAGAGACCCAGTACTTC. Full variable domain (remainder filled in from reference TRBV2 and TRBJ2-5): EPEVTQTPSHQVTQMGQEVILRCVPISNHLYFYWYRQILGQKVEFLVSFYNNEISEKSEIFDDQFSVERPDGSNFTLKIRSTKLEDSAMYFCASRTRGPETQYFGPGTRLLVL.

This clonotype turned up a few times. The rearrangement joins TRBV20-1 to TRBJ2-1, with D uncertain. This CDR3 comprises 13 residues. Germline CDR1 and CDR2: DFQATT and SNEGSKA (reference sequence). V was trimmed by 6 bases and J by 9 bases, leaving 18 bases between them. For the CDR3, the DNA is TGCAGTGCCCCGGCCCTCAGCCGGAGTGAGCAGTTCTTC. As protein: CSAPALSRSEQFF.

To note about this clonotype: Just one base apart from a much larger clone, this may be a read error. The V gene is TRBV20-1, the J gene TRBJ2-3, with 11 bases lining up with TRBD2. CDR1 is DFQATT, CDR2 SNEGSKA, per germline (reference sequence). V dropped 7 bases and J dropped 0; count of bases not matched to a gene: 9. There are 16 residues in the CDR3. The CDR3 nucleotides are TGCAGTGGTAATCCCCGACTAGCGGGAAGCACAGATACGCAGTATTTT. Protein product: CSGNPRLAGSTDTQYF.

Ten or more counts support this clonotype. V usage is TRBV28 and J usage is TRBJ2-2; perhaps TRBD2 as D (6 bases). The CDR3 has 17 residues. Germline CDR1 reads MDHEN; CDR2 reads SYDVKM. V gave up 5 bases and J gave up 2 bases, with 18 bases separating them. The CDR3 sequence is CASSLTPGTLNTGELFF. CDR3 nucleotide sequence: TGTGCCAGCAGTCTGACCCCCGGGACTTTAAACACCGGGGAGCTGTTTTTT.

This clonotype showed up many times. The rearrangement uses TRBV6-2 or TRBV6-3 and TRBJ2-5; the D call may be TRBD1 or TRBD2 (5 bases each). V was clipped by 5 bases and J by 3 bases, with 22 bases between them. From germline, CDR1 is MNHEY and CDR2 SVGEGT. This CDR3 comprises 17 residues. The CDR3 spells CASSAQPGPRAEETQYF. The CDR3 DNA reads as TGTGCCAGCAGTGCCCAACCGGGACCGCGAGCTGAAGAGACCCAGTACTTC.

This clonotype was detected many times. V gene TRBV20-1 combines with J gene TRBJ2-1; 12 nucleotides align to TRBD2. This CDR3 is 15 amino acids long. Germline V gene data show CDR1 as DFQATT and CDR2 as SNEGSKA (reference sequence). V lost 1 base, J lost 6 bases, and 4 bases stayed unmatched. This chain's CDR3 is CSARALAGGGNEQFF. Written as DNA, the CDR3 is TGCAGTGCTAGAGCACTAGCGGGAGGTGGCAATGAGCAGTTCTTC.

This clonotype was seen a handful of times. V usage is TRBV28 and J usage is TRBJ1-5; weak D call: TRBD1 (6 bases). V was pared by 2 bases and J by 15 bases, with 14 bases between. This CDR3 region has 12 residues. Per germline, CDR1 MDHEN and CDR2 SYDVKM. The CDR3 sequence: CASSLDTGPRHF. Here the CDR3 DNA reads TGTGCCAGCAGTTTAGATACAGGGCCTCGGCATTTT.

The chain joins TRBV14 to TRBJ2-1, with TRBD2 identical over 7 bases. Germline assignment: CDR1 SGHDN and CDR2 FVKESK. The CDR3 covers 18 residues. J was trimmed by 7 bases and V by 0 bases; bases with no gene match: 15. The CDR3 nucleotides read TGTGCCAGCAGCCAAGACCCAGTCCCTAGCGGTGGGGTAAATGAGCAGTTCTTC. It specifies CASSQDPVPSGGVNEQFF. Full variable domain (remainder filled in from reference TRBV14 and TRBJ2-1): EAGVTQFPSHSVIEKGQTVTLRCDPISGHDNLYWYRRVMGKEIKFLLHFVKESKQDESGMPNNRFLAERTGGTYSTLKVQPAELEDSGVYFCASSQDPVPSGGVNEQFFGPGTRLTVL.

This clonotype was counted ten times or more. The chain combines TRBV2 with TRBJ2-7, with D possibly being TRBD2 (6 bases). The ends were cut back, 2 bases at V and 2 bases at J, with 13 bases in the middle. Germline V gives CDR1 SNHLY, CDR2 FYNNEI. CDR3 size: 15 residues. The DNA for the CDR3 is TGTGCCAGCAGTGAAACGGGACTCTTAACCTACGAGCAGTACTTC. It translates to CASSETGLLTYEQYF.

The sample holds a few counts of this clonotype. The chain combines TRBV9 with TRBJ1-4; 9 nucleotides line up with TRBD1. V gave up 4 bases and J gave up 0 bases; unmatched junction bases: 1. The CDR3 is made up of 15 amino acids. Germline V gene sequence: CDR1 SGDLS, CDR2 YYNGEE. CDR3 loop: CASSRQGATNEKLFF. CDR3 coding DNA: TGTGCCAGCAGCCGACAGGGGGCAACTAATGAAAAACTGTTTTTT.

This clonotype was counted only a few times. Here the CDR3 reads CASSSLGGGELFF. The CDR3 DNA reads as TGTGCCAGCAGCTCCTTAGGGGGGGGGGAGCTGTTTTTT. This sequence joins TRBV7-3 and TRBJ2-2; D may match TRBD1 or TRBD2 (6 bases each). Trimming took off 4 bases at V and 8 bases at J, with 11 bases between the two ends. This CDR3 has 13 residues. Germline CDR1 and CDR2: SGHTA and FQGTGA.

This clonotype turned up a few times. This sequence joins TRBV18 and TRBJ1-1; a possible D gene is TRBD1 (6 bases). Trimming removed 2 bases from V and 2 bases from J, with 12 bases in between. The CDR3 runs 15 residues. Germline V gene lookup returns CDR1 KGHSH and CDR2 LQKENI. CDR3 DNA sequence: TGTGCCAGCTCACCAAGGGCAGGGGCAAACACTGAAGCTTTCTTT. Protein product: CASSPRAGANTEAFF.

At least ten counts were recorded for this clonotype. CDR3 region: CASSQGQGNQPQHF. CDR3 DNA: TGCGCCAGCAGCCAAGGACAAGGCAATCAGCCCCAGCATTTT. The chain joins TRBV4-3 to TRBJ1-5; no firm D call. Trimming stripped 1 base from V and 2 bases from J, with 6 bases between. The CDR3 runs to 14 residues. The germline gives CDR1 LGHNA, CDR2 YSLEER.

This clonotype was recorded at least ten times. This sequence joins TRBV7-6 and TRBJ2-7; D remains unclear. V gave up 0 bases and J gave up 3 bases, with 12 bases separating them. The CDR3 has 15 residues. In germline, CDR1 is SGHVS, CDR2 FNYEAQ. CDR3 bases: TGTGCCAGCAGCTTAGCGAGAAAGGACCTCTACGAGCAGTACTTC. Residues: CASSLARKDLYEQYF.

This clonotype was picked up many times. It is unclear where the CDR3 begins or ends on the DNA, so no DNA is shown, and the CDR3 is as TCRdb lists it. J is TRBJ2-2 and V is TRBV28. The germline V gene encodes CDR1 MDHEN and CDR2 SYDVKM. The CDR3 is made up of 13 amino acids, end residues included. CDR3 amino acids: CASSLFGNGELFF.

This clonotype has a count of ten or more. This chain connects TRBV2 to TRBJ2-1; D is undetermined. Deletions cut 1 base from V and 12 bases from J, with 13 bases between. Germline CDR1 SNHLY, CDR2 FYNNEI. This CDR3 comprises 13 residues. CDR3 protein: CASSEGMGWGQFF. CDR3 DNA sequence: TGTGCCAGCAGTGAAGGTATGGGCTGGGGGCAGTTCTTC. The full variable domain, rest sourced from reference TRBV2 and TRBJ2-1, is EPEVTQTPSHQVTQMGQEVILRCVPISNHLYFYWYRQILGQKVEFLVSFYNNEISEKSEIFDDQFSVERPDGSNFTLKIRSTKLEDSAMYFCASSEGMGWGQFFGPGTRLTVL.

Only a few counts were recorded for this clonotype. This chain joins TRBV19 and TRBJ1-5; D is ambiguous. V shed 3 bases and J shed 0 bases, with 6 bases lying between them. Germline V gene lookup returns CDR1 LNHDA and CDR2 SQIVND (reference sequence). CDR3 length: 14 residues. The CDR3 here is CASSMDGSNQPQHF. Written as DNA, the CDR3 is TGTGCCAGTAGTATGGACGGTAGCAATCAGCCCCAGCATTTT.

There are many counts of this clonotype. The V call is TRBV6-2 or TRBV6-3, the J call TRBJ2-3, with 8 bases fitting TRBD2. The CDR3 runs 15 residues. Looked up from germline, CDR1 is MNHEY and CDR2 is SVGEGT. V lost 2 bases to trimming and J lost 1 base; unmatched junction nucleotides: 2. The CDR3 sequence is CASSYGREGTDTQYF. CDR3 coding DNA: TGTGCCAGCAGTTACGGGCGGGAGGGCACAGATACGCAGTATTTT.

In its sample, this clonotype was seen many times. The J gene is TRBJ1-2, the V gene TRBV12-3 or TRBV12-4; no reliable D call. The CDR3 extends over 11 amino acids. The V and J ends lost 8 bases and 7 bases respectively, with 11 bases between them. CDR3 nucleotides: TGTGCCAGCTTCCGGCCCTTTGGCTACACCTTC. Encoded protein: CASFRPFGYTF.

This clonotype has at least ten counts. The chain uses TRBV2 and TRBJ2-7; 8 positions match TRBD1. Germline V lookup: CDR1 SNHLY, CDR2 FYNNEI. V lost 7 bases to trimming and J lost 1 base; unmatched junction nucleotides: 3. There are 13 residues in the CDR3. The CDR3 coding sequence is TGTGCCAGCAATGACAGGGGTTCCTACGAGCAGTACTTC. This encodes CASNDRGSYEQYF.

The chain combines TRBV5-1 with TRBJ2-6; 7 bases align to TRBD1. Germline V lookup: CDR1 SGHRS, CDR2 YFSETQ. V shed 4 bases and J 0 bases; nucleotides not matched to a gene: 4. The CDR3 loop spans 16 amino acids. The CDR3 loop is CASSLRQGSGANVLTF. The CDR3 bases are TGCGCCAGCAGCCTGAGACAGGGCTCTGGGGCCAACGTCCTGACTTTC.

Ten or more counts support this clonotype. V gene TRBV4-1 combines with J gene TRBJ2-1; TRBD2 aligns across 9 bases. The germline CDR1 and CDR2 sequences are MGHRA and YSYEKL. The CDR3 totals 20 residues. Unmatched junction bases numbered 15, after V lost 0 bases and J lost 3 bases. The CDR3 protein is CASSQDLLRKGSGSYNEQFF. In nucleotides, the CDR3 is TGCGCCAGCAGCCAAGACCTTCTCAGGAAGGGTAGCGGGAGCTACAATGAGCAGTTCTTC.

This clonotype was observed a handful of times. The rearrangement links TRBV20-1 to TRBJ2-2; D is unresolved. The CDR3 spans 15 residues. V shed 1 base and J shed 6 bases, with 15 bases lying between them. Germline V gene sequence: CDR1 DFQATT, CDR2 SNEGSKA (reference sequence). This chain's CDR3 is CSARGAVRAAGELFF. DNA of the CDR3: TGCAGTGCTAGAGGGGCCGTCCGGGCCGCCGGGGAGCTGTTTTTT.